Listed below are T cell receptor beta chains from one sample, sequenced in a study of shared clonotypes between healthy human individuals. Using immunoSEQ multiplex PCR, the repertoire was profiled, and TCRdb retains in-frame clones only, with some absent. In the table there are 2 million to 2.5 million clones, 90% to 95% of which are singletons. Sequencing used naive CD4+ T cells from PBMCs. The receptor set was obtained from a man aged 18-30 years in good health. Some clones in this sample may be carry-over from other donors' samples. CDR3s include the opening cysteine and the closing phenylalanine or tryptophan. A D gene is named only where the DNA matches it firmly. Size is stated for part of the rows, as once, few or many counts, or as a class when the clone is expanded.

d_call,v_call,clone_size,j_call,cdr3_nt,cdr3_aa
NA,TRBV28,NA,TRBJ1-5,TGTGCCAGCAGTCCGGGGCGCCTCCAGCCCCAGCATTTT,CASSPGRLQPQHF
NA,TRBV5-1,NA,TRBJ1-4,TGCGCCAGCAGCTTGGGGACAGCCGATGAAAAACTGTTTTTT,CASSLGTADEKLFF
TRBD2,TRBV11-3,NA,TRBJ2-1,TGTGCCAGCAGTTCCGGACTAGCGGGAGGGAATGAGCAGTTCTTC,CASSSGLAGGNEQFF
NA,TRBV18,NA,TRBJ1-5,TGTGCCAGCTCACCAACGGTCGATCAGCCCCAGCATTTT,CASSPTVDQPQHF
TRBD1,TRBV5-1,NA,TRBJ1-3,TGCGCCAGCAGCTCGAGACAGGGAACCGCTGGAAACACCATATATTTT,CASSSRQGTAGNTIYF
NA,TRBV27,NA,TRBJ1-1,TGTGCCAGCAGCGTACTCCCCCGGGGGCCAGACACTGAAGCTTTCTTT,CASSVLPRGPDTEAFF
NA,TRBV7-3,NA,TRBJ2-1,TGTGCCAGCAGCGCCTTTGGGGGGCTCTACAATGAGCAGTTCTTC,CASSAFGGLYNEQFF
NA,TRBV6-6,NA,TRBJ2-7,TGTGCCAGCAGTCCCGCCTACGAGCAGTACTTC,CASSPAYEQYF
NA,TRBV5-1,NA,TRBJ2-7,TGCGCCAGCAGCTTGGCCGGGTCAACCTACGAGCAGTACTTC,CASSLAGSTYEQYF
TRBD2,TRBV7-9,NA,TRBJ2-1,TGTGCCAGCAACCAAGCCGGGACTAGCAGCTACAATGAGCAGTTCTTC,CASNQAGTSSYNEQFF
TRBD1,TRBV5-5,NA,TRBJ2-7,TGTGCCAGCAGCTCACAGGGGTTTACCGACTACGAGCAGTACTTC,CASSSQGFTDYEQYF
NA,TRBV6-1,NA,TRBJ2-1,TGTGCCGTACTCAAACAGGGCTTCCCGAGGAATGAGCAGTTCTTC,CAVLKQGFPRNEQFF
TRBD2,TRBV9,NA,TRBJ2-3,TGTGCCAGCAGCCCCCGAGGCACTAGCGGGGGAATCACAGATACGCAGTATTTT,CASSPRGTSGGITDTQYF
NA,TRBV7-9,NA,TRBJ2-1,TGTGCCAGCAGCTTAGGGCAGGGCAATGAGCAGTTCTTC,CASSLGQGNEQFF
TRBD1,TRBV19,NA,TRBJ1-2,TGTGCCAGTAGTACCCGGGACAGGGTTTATGGCTACACCTTC,CASSTRDRVYGYTF
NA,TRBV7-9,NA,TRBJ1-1,TGTGCCAGCAGCTCCCCCTACGGGACGGTGAACACTGAAGCTTTCTTT,CASSSPYGTVNTEAFF
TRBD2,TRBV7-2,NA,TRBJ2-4,TGTGCCAGCAGCTTAGACCCCCCGGGGGGTACCAAAAACATTCAGTACTTC,CASSLDPPGGTKNIQYF
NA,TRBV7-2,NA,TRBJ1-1,TGTGCCAGCAGCTTAGGCAGCGTCCGGGGTTTT,CASSLGSVRGF
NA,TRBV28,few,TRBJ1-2,TGTGCCAGCAGTTTAGCGATGAGCGGCTACACCTTC,CASSLAMSGYTF
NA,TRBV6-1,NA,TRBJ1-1,TGTGCCAGCAGTGAAGCCGGTGAAGCTTTCTTT,CASSEAGEAFF
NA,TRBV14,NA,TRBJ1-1,TGTGCCAGCAGCCAAGGGGGAACCCGGTGGACTGAAGCTTTCTTT,CASSQGGTRWTEAFF
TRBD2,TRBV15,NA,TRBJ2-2,TGTGCCACCGCCGGCCTAGCGGGAGTTGACACCGGGGAGCTGTTTTTT,CATAGLAGVDTGELFF
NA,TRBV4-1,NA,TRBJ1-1,TGCGCCAGCAGCCAAGGCCCAGTTGACAGAGTAGCTTTCTTT,CASSQGPVDRVAFF
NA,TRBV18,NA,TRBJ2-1,TGTGCCAGCTCACCTGCGAGTGAGCAGTTCTTC,CASSPASEQFF
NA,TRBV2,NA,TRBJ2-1,TGTGCCAGCAATTGGGACCCCATCCCTTTTGAGCAGTTCTTC,CASNWDPIPFEQFF
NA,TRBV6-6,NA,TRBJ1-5,TGTGCCAGCACAGCGGGCGGGGGGTTGTTCCAGCATTTT,CASTAGGGLFQHF
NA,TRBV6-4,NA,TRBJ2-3,TGTGCCAGCAGTGACCCAAACAGGGGCACAGATACGCAGTATTTT,CASSDPNRGTDTQYF
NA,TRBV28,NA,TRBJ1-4,TGTGCCAGCAGTTCCCTGGGCGGGGGGAATGAAAAACTGTTTTTT,CASSSLGGGNEKLFF
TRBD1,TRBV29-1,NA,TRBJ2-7,TGCAGCGTTGAGTCGGGACAGGGCGGATACGAGCAGTACTTC,CSVESGQGGYEQYF
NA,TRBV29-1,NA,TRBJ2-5,TGCAGCGTCGGTAGAGGGGTTCAAGAGACCCAGTACTTC,CSVGRGVQETQYF
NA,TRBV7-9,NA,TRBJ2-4,TGTGCCAGCGGCGGAGAGGCCGTAGGGAACATTCAGTACTTC,CASGGEAVGNIQYF
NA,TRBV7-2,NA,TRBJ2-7,TGTGCCAGCAGCTTAGCACCGCCAAGCTCCTACGAGCAGTACTTC,CASSLAPPSSYEQYF
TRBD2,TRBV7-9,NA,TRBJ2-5,TGTGCCAGCAGCTTAGTGCCTCTAGCGGGAGGTGAGACCCAGTACTTC,CASSLVPLAGGETQYF
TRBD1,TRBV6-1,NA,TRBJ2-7,TGTGCCAGCAGTGGGGACAGAAGCTCCTACGAGCAGTACTTC,CASSGDRSSYEQYF